This TCR beta chain was captured by sequencing in a study of cytomegalovirus exposure and HLA in healthy donors. PCR was performed using 60 Vbeta and 13 Jbeta primers. Profiled with immunoSEQ multiplex PCR; TCRdb holds only in-frame clones, not every one. The repertoire includes 110,000 or so clones, approximately 74% of them detected once, and more than 3.5% sits in the top ten. Study-wide findings and caveats: Cytomegalovirus-associated TCR beta chains were listed, numbering 150 to 200. CMV antigen specificity of three CMV-associated chains was confirmed in vitro.

Of note for this clone: Antigen specificity is unknown.

J lost 7 bases, V lost 6 bases, and 7 bases had no gene match. Looked up from germline, CDR1 is LNHDA and CDR2 is SQIVND (reference sequence). The CDR3 spans 14 residues. This sequence originates from a woman between 40 and 55 years old in good health and CMV-seropositive. This sequence joins TRBV19 and TRBJ1-2, with TRBD1 matching 11 bases. The material sequenced was PBMCs. CDR3 in DNA: TGTGCCAGTAGGCCTGGACAGGGGGCTTCTGGCTACACCTTC. Translation: CASRPGQGASGYTF.